This T cell receptor (beta chain) is from a study of CD8 T cells in Susac syndrome (dated by TCRdb to the late 2010s). About the investigation overall: Among the sequenced Susac syndrome patients, more than five had clinically active disease and under 10 were in clinical remission. Susac syndrome patients were therapy-naive, on corticosteroids (some also receiving IVIg), or on IVIg alone at blood withdrawal. Repertoire sequencing was used to test whether CD8+ T cell activation and differentiation in Susac syndrome was antigen driven. Broader findings and caveats from the paper: No clonal expansion was detected in the CD4+ T cell repertoire of Susac syndrome patients. The TCR sequencing and HLA analysis was acknowledged to have included a relatively small number of individuals.

RNA was extracted using the RNeasy kit, and about 0.5 to 1 ug of the RNA was reverse transcribed with random hexamers. The immunoSEQ multiplex PCR assay, which covers 54 Vbeta and 13 Jbeta segments, was used to amplify TCR beta CDR3 regions. PCR amplification bias was corrected using a synthetic template baseline for primer optimization and computational correction. Per the source publication's procedure: Reads were annotated to V, D and J genes according to IMGT and were analyzed with immunoSEQ Analyzer, with only productive sequences retained. Clonality was calculated as one minus the Shannon entropy normalized by log2 of the number of productive unique sequences. Public and private clones were assessed among the 100 most prevalent clones of each patient and control. Clones were defined as Susac-specific when absent from the healthy and MS cohorts, from approximately 1,100 published viral clones and from other ImmuneACCESS disease sequences. Clones were called with MiXCR by TCRdb after fastp trimmed the public reads at Q25, and only in-frame beta chains were retained. CDR3 protein duplicates are merged, each entry listing the most common genes and DNA. The V and J calls shown here were made by TCRdb, not taken from the authors' results. The sample has some 200,000 distinct CDR3 sequences on record, roughly 90% of them singletons. The ten largest clones capture 0.075% to 0.095% of the sample.

Reading the germline V gene (reference sequence) gives CDR1 LGHDT and CDR2 YNNKEL. Spanning cysteine to phenylalanine, the CDR3 consists of 15 amino acids. The entry retains the CDR3 DNA only, 45 bases that are in frame from base 1. The V end loses 3 bases and the J end loses 6 bases, and a stretch of 17 bases separates them. High-throughput TCR beta sequencing profiled peripheral blood CD8+ and CD4+ T cells from healthy donors, Susac syndrome patients and multiple sclerosis patients. Susac syndrome patients met recently defined diagnostic criteria for definite or probable disease. Bulk CD8+ and CD4+ T cells were purified by magnetic negative isolation, whereas CD8+ TEMRA cells were enriched by FACS. Blood was collected in EDTA tubes and processed within 24 hours, with PBMCs isolated through density gradient centrifugation. PBMCs destined for TCR sequencing were cryopreserved in liquid nitrogen and later thawed in a 37 °C water bath. A purity of at least 90% was achieved for sorted or isolated CD4+, CD8+ and CD8+ TEMRA cells.

As concerns this clonotype: It has no known antigen specificity. There are no base qualities to consult, and no much larger clone falls within one base.

Sequenced: CD4+ T cells from PBMCs. The clonotype originates from a human donor with Susac syndrome. The chain links TRBV3-1 with TRBJ1-1, with a weak D call of TRBD1 (5 bases match). The DNA is TGTGCCAGCAGCCAGATGAGAGAAACAGGAGCTGAAGCTTTCTTT. Translated, this gives CASSQMRETGAEAFF.